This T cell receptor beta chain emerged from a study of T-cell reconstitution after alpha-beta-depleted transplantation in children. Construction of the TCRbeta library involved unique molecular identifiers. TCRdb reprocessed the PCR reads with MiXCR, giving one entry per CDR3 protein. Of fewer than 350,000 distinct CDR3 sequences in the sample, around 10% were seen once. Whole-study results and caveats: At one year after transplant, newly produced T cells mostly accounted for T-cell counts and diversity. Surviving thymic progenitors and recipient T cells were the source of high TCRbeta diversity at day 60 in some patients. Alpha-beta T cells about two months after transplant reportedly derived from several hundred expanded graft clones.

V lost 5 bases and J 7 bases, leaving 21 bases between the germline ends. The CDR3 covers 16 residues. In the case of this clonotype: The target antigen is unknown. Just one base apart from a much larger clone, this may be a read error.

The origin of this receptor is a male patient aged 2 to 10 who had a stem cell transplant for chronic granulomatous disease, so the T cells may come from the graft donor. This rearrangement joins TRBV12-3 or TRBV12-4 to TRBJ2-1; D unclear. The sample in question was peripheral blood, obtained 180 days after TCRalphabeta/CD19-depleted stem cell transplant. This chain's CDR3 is CASSNDDLDGSNEQFF. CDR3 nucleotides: TGTGCCAGCAGTAATGACGACTTAGATGGATCGAATGAGCAGTTCTTC.